This T cell receptor beta chain was sequenced for a study of blood T cell repertoires in COVID-19. TCRdb's table, derived via immunoSEQ multiplex PCR, lists solely in-frame clones and lacks some. Among 86,000 or so clones listed, more than 90% were seen once. This CDR3 spans 18 amino acids. Trimming removed 6 bases from V and 7 bases from J; junction bases left unmatched: 20. The germline CDR1 and CDR2 sequences are SNHLY and FYNNEI. The genes are TRBV2 and TRBJ2-3; 9 bases align to TRBD1. Sequences were obtained from peripheral blood. The TCR comes from a human donor with active COVID-19. The donor label of this sample is uncertain. The CDR3 region has the DNA TGTGCCAGCAGCCGGGTCGGGACAGGGTCGTTTGGGGGGAATACGCAGTATTTT. Protein: CASSRVGTGSFGGNTQYF. Complete variable domain (other parts from reference TRBV2 and TRBJ2-3): EPEVTQTPSHQVTQMGQEVILRCVPISNHLYFYWYRQILGQKVEFLVSFYNNEISEKSEIFDDQFSVERPDGSNFTLKIRSTKLEDSAMYFCASSRVGTGSFGGNTQYFGPGTRLTVL.